This T cell receptor (beta chain) was identified during a study of blood T cell repertoires in COVID-19. Study as a whole: The United States, Italy and Spain were the sources of the acute and convalescent COVID-19 samples. Sources were T cells, B-cell-depleted T cells, or PBMCs; the material itself was cDNA or gDNA.

Original analysis: Amplification of reference gene primers was used by the study to estimate nucleated cell counts. Profiling relied on immunoSEQ multiplex PCR, and the TCRdb table lists in-frame clones only, not all of them. The V and J calls and clone size were taken over from that table, and D and trimming were inferred from the DNA. The sample shows some 83,000 clones, 81% of them seen only once. V was pared by 2 bases and J by 3 bases, with 8 bases of the junction left unmatched. Germline V gene data show CDR1 as SGHVS and CDR2 as FQNEAQ. The CDR3 has 16 amino acids. The source is a man aged 80 or over with acute or convalescent COVID-19. This sequence joins TRBV7-8 and TRBJ2-7; 9 positions match TRBD2. Sequencing was carried out using peripheral blood. The CDR3 protein is CASSLSRAGGFYEQYF. CDR3 bases: TGTGCCAGCAGCTTAAGTCGCGCGGGAGGGTTCTACGAGCAGTACTTC.